Listed below are T cell receptor beta chains from one sample, sequenced in a study of tumor-infiltrating lymphocytes in primary liver carcinoma. TCRdb re-derived calls from the multiplex PCR reads in MiXCR, one entry per CDR3 protein. The repertoire consists of approximately 74,000 distinct CDR3 sequences, with about two thirds occurring once and the leading ten covering around 15%. The source material was liver tumor tissue from sampling region 4. Receptors originate from an older woman with primary liver carcinoma and hepatitis B virus infection. Both conserved end residues are part of each CDR3. D genes are given only for firm matches. A row's size may be missing; if present it is once, few, many or a size class.

>TRBJ2-3|few|-|TRBV5-1
CASSPEGGLWDTQYF
TGCGCCAGCAGCCCTGAGGGGGGGCTTTGGGATACGCAGTATTTT
>TRBJ1-1|-|-|TRBV11-2
CTSSFHGETEAFF
TGTACCAGCAGCTTTCATGGTGAGACTGAAGCCTTCTTT
>TRBJ1-4|once|TRBD1|TRBV30
CAWSVGKQGAEEKLFF
TGTGCTTGGAGTGTCGGAAAACAGGGGGCGGAAGAAAAACTGTTTTTT
>TRBJ2-3|-|-|TRBV2
CASSSTDTLYF
TGTGCCAGCAGTTCTACAGATACGCTGTATTTT
>TRBJ1-3|-|TRBD1|TRBV11-2
CASSSRPDRGGFSGSTIYF
TGTGCCAGCAGCTCACGCCCGGACAGGGGAGGGTTCTCTGGAAGCACCATATATTTT
>TRBJ2-6|-|-|TRBV11-2
CVSSLQGAGANVLIF
TGTGTCAGCAGTCTTCAGGGCGCCGGGGCCAACGTCCTGATTTTC
>TRBJ2-2|-|TRBD2|TRBV11-3
CVSSSTSGRAARELFF
TGTGTCAGCAGCTCGACTAGCGGGAGGGCGGCCAGGGAGCTGTTTTTT
>TRBJ2-5|-|-|TRBV29-1
CSADGSGETQYF
TGCAGCGCTGACGGATCTGGGGAGACCCAATACTTC
>TRBJ2-1|-|-|TRBV28
CVSSTTGASSYNEQFF
TGTGTCAGCAGTACGACAGGCGCGAGCTCCTACAATGAGCAGTTCTTC
>TRBJ2-1|-|TRBD1|TRBV28
CASIDSGGGPYNEQFF
TGTGCCAGCATCGACTCAGGGGGCGGCCCCTACAATGAGCAGTTCTTC
>TRBJ1-4|many|-|TRBV6-2/TRBV6-3
CASSYGGAAEKLFF
TGTGCCAGCAGTTACGGTGGAGCGGCCGAAAAACTGTTTTTT
>TRBJ2-2|-|-|TRBV6-6
CASLWSSGLTGGLFF
TGTGCCAGCCTCTGGTCCAGCGGGTTAACCGGGGGGCTGTTTTTT
>TRBJ2-3|-|TRBD2|TRBV4-1
CASNQGLAGGTDTRYF
TGCGCCAGCAACCAAGGACTAGCGGGAGGCACAGATACGCGGTATTTT
>TRBJ2-7|-|-|TRBV6-1
CVSSEASIPPIYEQYF
TGTGTCAGCAGTGAGGCTAGTATCCCTCCCATCTACGAGCAGTACTTT
>TRBJ1-5|once|-|TRBV29-1
CSAADTGPNQPQLF
TGCAGCGCCGCCGATACAGGGCCCAATCAGCCCCAGCTTTTT
>TRBJ2-3|-|-|TRBV11-1
CASSLRQCAGESHF
TGTGCCAGCAGCTTAAGGCAATGCGCAGGAGAGTCTCACTTT
>TRBJ2-3|few|TRBD2|TRBV7-6
CASSLSSGSSGTDTQYF
TGTGCCAGCAGCTTATCTAGCGGGAGCTCCGGCACAGATACGCAGTATTTT
>TRBJ1-5|few|-|TRBV2
CASRESQGHQPQHF
TGTGCCAGCAGAGAGTCGCAGGGCCATCAGCCCCAGCATTTT
>TRBJ1-6|many|-|TRBV5-1
CASSLGHRGDSPLHF
TGCGCCAGCAGCTTGGGGCACCGCGGGGATTCACCCCTCCACTTT
>TRBJ2-5|-|-|TRBV12-3/TRBV12-4
CTSSLGSARETQYF
TGTACCAGCAGTTTGGGCAGTGCGAGAGAGACTCAGTACTTC
>TRBJ2-1|-|-|TRBV7-9
CASSSDNYYNEQFF
TGTGCCAGCAGCTCAGACAACTACTACAATGAGCAGTTCTTC
>TRBJ1-5|few|-|TRBV28
CASSTSGSNQPQHF
TGTGCCAGCAGTACCTCAGGGAGCAATCAGCCCCAGCATTTT
>TRBJ2-5|-|-|TRBV6-5
CTSSFRDGSQETQYF
TGTACCAGCAGTTTCCGGGACGGATCACAAGAGACGCAATACTTT
>TRBJ2-1|-|TRBD1|TRBV11-2
CASSLIHGQGYRGEQFF
TGTGCCAGCAGCTTAATTCACGGACAGGGGTACAGGGGTGAACAGTTCTTC
>TRBJ2-7|-|TRBD1|TRBV6-5
CASSYRQGAYEQYF
TGTGCCAGCAGTTACCGCCAGGGGGCCTACGAGCAGTATTTC
>TRBJ2-2|-|-|TRBV7-8
CASRTIGVTDTGELFF
TGTGCCAGCAGGACGATAGGGGTGACGGACACCGGGGAGCTGTTTTTT